This record looks at one T cell receptor beta chain sequence and its context. Its antigen is not known. These data come from a study of T cell responses to AZD1222 COVID-19 vaccine. General study results and limits: Epitopes outside B.1.351 and B.1.1.7 mutated regions reportedly drew nearly half of spike TCRs. Vaccine-associated CD4 TCRs ranged over spike, dominating at 160-218 and 743-854. Just 6 or 7 AZD1222 recipients were seropositive at baseline.

This CDR3 has 16 residues. V lost 4 bases and J 0 bases, leaving 13 bases between the germline ends. Germline V CDR1 and CDR2: SGHNT, YENEEA. Some clones are missing from TCRdb's copy, which holds only in-frame ones; the method was immunoSEQ multiplex PCR. The sample has roughly 130,000 clones; 80% to 90% are singletons. The V and J genes are TRBV11-3 and TRBJ1-3, with a possible D match to TRBD1 (6 bases). Source: peripheral blood, taken on day 0 of AZD1222 vaccination. This clonotype originated in an adult in good health. CDR3 loop: CASSYDGQTSGNTIYF. The CDR3 bases are TGTGCCAGCAGCTACGACGGACAGACCTCTGGAAACACCATATATTTT.